The text below deals with one T cell receptor beta chain. This table comes from immunoSEQ multiplex PCR, and its TCRdb copy is limited to in-frame clones, with some not included. Of 200,000 to 250,000 clones in the sample, roughly 84% were seen once. The data stem from a study of blood T cell repertoires in COVID-19. Study-wide background: COVID-19 samples from acute and convalescent phases originated in the United States, Italy and Spain.

Germline lookup yields CDR1 SGDLS and CDR2 YYNGEE. Trimming cost V 7 bases and J 5 bases, with 16 bases left between them. The CDR3 is 13 residues long. The V gene is TRBV9, the J gene TRBJ2-7, with D possibly matching TRBD2 (6 bases). Sequencing input: peripheral blood. The source of this sequence is a woman aged 80 or over with active or convalescent COVID-19. DNA of the CDR3: TGTGCCAGCTCCCGTGGGGGGATCGACGAGCAGTACTTC. Translation: CASSRGGIDEQYF.